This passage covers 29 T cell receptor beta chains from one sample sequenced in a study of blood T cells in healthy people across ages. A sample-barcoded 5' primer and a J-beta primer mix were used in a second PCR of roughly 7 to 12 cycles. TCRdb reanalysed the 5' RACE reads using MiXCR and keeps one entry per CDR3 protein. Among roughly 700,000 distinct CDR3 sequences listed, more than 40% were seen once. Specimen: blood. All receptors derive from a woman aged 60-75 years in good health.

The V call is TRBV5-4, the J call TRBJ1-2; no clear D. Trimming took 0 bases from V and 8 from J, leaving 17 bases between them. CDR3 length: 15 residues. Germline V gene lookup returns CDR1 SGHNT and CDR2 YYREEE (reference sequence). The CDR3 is CASSLGGLRREGYTF. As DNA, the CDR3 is TGTGCCAGCAGCTTGGGCGGGCTCAGGCGGGAAGGCTACACCTTC.

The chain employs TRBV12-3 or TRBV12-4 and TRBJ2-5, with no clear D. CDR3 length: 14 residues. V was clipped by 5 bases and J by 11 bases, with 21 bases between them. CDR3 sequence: CASSVSPFSYEQYF. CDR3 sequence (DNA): TGTGCCAGCAGTGTGTCTCCGTTTTCTTACGAACAGTACTTC.

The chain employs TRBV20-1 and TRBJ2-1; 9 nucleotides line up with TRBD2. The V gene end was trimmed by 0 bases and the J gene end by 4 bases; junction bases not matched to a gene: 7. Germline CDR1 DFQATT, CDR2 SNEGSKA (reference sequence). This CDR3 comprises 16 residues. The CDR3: CSARDWRLAAYNEQFF. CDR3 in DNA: TGCAGTGCTAGAGATTGGAGACTAGCGGCTTACAATGAGCAGTTCTTC.

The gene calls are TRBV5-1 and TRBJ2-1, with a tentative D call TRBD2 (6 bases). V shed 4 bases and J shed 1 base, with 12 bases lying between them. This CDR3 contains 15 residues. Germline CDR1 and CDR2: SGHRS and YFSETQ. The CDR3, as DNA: TGCGCCAGCAGCGGGGGGACGGATTCCTACAATGAGCAGTTCTTC. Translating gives CASSGGTDSYNEQFF. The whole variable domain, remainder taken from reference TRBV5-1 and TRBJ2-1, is KAGVTQTPRYLIKTRGQQVTLSCSPISGHRSVSWYQQTPGQGLQFLFEYFSETQRNKGNFPGRFSGRQFSNSRSEMNVSTLELGDSALYLCASSGGTDSYNEQFFGPGTRLTVL.

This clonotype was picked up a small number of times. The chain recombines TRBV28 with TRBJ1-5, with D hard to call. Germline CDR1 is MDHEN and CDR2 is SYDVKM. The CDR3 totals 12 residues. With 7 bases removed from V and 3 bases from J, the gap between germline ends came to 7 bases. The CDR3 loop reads CASTDLNQPQHF. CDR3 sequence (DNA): TGTGCCAGCACTGACCTCAATCAGCCCCAGCATTTT.

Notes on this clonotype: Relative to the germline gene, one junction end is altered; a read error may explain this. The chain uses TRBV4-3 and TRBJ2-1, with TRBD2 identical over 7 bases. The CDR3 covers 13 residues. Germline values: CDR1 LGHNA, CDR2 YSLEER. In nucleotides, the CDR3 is TGCGCCAGCAGACAAGGACTAGTTGGGGAGCAGTTCTTC. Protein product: CASRQGLVGEQFF.

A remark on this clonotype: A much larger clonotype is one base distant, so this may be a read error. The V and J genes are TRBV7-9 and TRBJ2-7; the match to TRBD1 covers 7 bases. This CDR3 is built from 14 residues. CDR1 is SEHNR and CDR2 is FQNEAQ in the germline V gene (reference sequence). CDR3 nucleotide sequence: TGTGCCAACAGCCAATTGGGACAGTCCTACGAGCAGTACTTC. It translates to CANSQLGQSYEQYF.

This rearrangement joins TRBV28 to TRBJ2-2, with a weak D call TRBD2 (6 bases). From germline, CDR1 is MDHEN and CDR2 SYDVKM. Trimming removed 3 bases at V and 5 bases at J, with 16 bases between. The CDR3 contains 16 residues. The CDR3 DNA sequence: TGTGCCAGCAGTTTTCGGGCGGAGGGGTTGACCGGGGAGCTGTTTTTT. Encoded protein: CASSFRAEGLTGELFF.

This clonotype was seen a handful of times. CDR3 coding DNA: TGTGCCAGCAGCTTGGCCACTTTGGAGACCCAGTACTTC. Its translation is CASSLATLETQYF. The chain employs TRBV7-2 and TRBJ2-7; D not certain. The DNA end is a closer match to TRBJ2-5, so the J assignment may be wrong. The CDR3 length is 13 residues. In germline, CDR1 is SGHTA, CDR2 FQGNSA.

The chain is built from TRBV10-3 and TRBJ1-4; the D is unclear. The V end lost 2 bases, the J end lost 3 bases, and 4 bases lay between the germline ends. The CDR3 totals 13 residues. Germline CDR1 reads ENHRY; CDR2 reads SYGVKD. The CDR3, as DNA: TGTGCCATCAGTGAGACAGCTAATGAAAAACTGTTTTTT. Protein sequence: CAISETANEKLFF.

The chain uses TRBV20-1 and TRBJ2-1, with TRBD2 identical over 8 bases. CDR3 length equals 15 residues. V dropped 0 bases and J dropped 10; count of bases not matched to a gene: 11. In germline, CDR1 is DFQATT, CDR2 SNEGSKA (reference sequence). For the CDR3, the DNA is TGCAGTGCTAGAGAATGGAGTAGCGGGAATAACGAGCAGTTCTTC. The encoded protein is CSAREWSSGNNEQFF.

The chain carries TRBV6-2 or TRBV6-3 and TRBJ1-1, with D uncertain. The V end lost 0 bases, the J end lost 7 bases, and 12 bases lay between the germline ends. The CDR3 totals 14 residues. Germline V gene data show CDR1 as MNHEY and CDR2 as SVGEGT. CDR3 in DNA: TGTGCCAGCAGTTACTCGTATGCTGTCGGTGAAGCTTTCTTT. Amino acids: CASSYSYAVGEAFF.

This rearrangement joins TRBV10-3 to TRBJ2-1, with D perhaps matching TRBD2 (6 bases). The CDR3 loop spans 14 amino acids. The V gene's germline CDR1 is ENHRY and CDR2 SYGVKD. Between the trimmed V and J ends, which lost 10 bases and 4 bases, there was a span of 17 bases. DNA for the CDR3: TGTGCCACCACTTTTCAGGAGGGATACAATGAGCAGTTCTTC. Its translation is CATTFQEGYNEQFF.

The CDR3, as DNA: TGCAGCGTCCGGGGGGCGGGAACTGGCACAGATACGCAGTATTTT. As protein: CSVRGAGTGTDTQYF. This chain links TRBV29-1 with TRBJ2-3; D is perhaps TRBD2 (7 bases). The CDR3 covers 15 residues. Trimming removed 6 bases at V and 1 base at J, with 17 bases between. Per the germline V gene, CDR1 is SQVTM and CDR2 is ANQGSEA.

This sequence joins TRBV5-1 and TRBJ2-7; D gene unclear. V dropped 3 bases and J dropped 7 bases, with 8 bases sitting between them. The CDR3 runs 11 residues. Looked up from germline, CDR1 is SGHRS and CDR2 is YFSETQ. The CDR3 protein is CASSSTREQYF. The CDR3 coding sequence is TGCGCCAGCAGCTCGACGAGAGAGCAGTACTTC.

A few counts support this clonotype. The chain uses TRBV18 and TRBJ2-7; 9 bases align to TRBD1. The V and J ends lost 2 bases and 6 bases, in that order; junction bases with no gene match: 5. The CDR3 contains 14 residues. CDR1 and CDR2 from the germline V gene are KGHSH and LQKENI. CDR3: CASSPAGQGIEQYF. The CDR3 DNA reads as TGTGCCAGCTCACCAGCGGGACAGGGCATCGAGCAGTACTTC. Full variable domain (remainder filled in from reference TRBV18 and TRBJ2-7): NAGVMQNPRHLVRRRGQEARLRCSPMKGHSHVYWYRQLPEEGLKFMVYLQKENIIDESGMPKERFSAEFPKEGPSILRIQQVVRGDSAAYFCASSPAGQGIEQYFGPGTRLTVT.

The CDR3: CASRITGLYNEQFF. CDR3 nucleotide sequence: TGTGCCAGCAGAATTACGGGTCTATACAATGAGCAGTTCTTC. The V and J genes are TRBV11-2 and TRBJ2-1, with D unclear. The length of the CDR3 is 14 residues. Trimming removed 6 bases from V and 4 bases from J, with 13 bases in between. Germline V gene lookup returns CDR1 SGHAT and CDR2 FQNNGV.

The CDR3, as DNA: TGCGCCAGCAGCCAACATACAGGGCCCCAGCCCCAGCATTTT. Translated, it gives CASSQHTGPQPQHF. This rearrangement joins TRBV4-1 to TRBJ1-5, with D possibly TRBD1 on 6 matching bases. V lost 2 bases, J lost 7 bases, and 12 bases lay in between. Looked up from germline, CDR1 is MGHRA and CDR2 is YSYEKL. This CDR3 region has 14 residues.

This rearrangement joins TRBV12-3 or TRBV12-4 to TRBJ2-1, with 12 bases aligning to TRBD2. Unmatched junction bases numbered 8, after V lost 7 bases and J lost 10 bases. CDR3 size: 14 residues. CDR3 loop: CASKGLAGRREQFF. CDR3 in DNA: TGTGCCAGCAAGGGACTAGCGGGCCGCAGGGAGCAGTTCTTC.

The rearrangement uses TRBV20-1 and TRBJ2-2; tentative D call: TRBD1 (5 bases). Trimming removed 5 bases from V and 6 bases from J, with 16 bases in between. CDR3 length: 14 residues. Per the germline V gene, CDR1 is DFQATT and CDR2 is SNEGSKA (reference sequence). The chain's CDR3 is CSARRQGGSGELFF. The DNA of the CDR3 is TGCAGTGCTCGTCGGCAGGGTGGGTCCGGGGAGCTGTTTTTT.

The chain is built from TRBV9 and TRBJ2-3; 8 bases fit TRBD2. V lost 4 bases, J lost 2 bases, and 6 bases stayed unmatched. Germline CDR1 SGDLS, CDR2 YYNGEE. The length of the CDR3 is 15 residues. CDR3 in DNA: TGTGCCAGCAGCCCCATAGCGGGAACCACAGATACGCAGTATTTT. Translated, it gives CASSPIAGTTDTQYF.

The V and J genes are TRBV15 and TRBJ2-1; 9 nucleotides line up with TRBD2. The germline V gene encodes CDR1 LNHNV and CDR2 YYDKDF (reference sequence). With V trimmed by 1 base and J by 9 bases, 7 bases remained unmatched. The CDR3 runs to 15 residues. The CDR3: CATSRVAGGPGEQFF. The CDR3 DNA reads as TGTGCCACCAGCAGAGTTGCGGGAGGGCCGGGTGAGCAGTTCTTC.

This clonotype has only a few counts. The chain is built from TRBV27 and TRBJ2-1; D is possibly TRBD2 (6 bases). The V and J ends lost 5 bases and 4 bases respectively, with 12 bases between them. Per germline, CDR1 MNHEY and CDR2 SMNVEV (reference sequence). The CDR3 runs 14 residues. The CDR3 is CASSVAAGYNEQFF. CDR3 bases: TGTGCCAGCAGTGTGGCCGCGGGGTACAATGAGCAGTTCTTC.

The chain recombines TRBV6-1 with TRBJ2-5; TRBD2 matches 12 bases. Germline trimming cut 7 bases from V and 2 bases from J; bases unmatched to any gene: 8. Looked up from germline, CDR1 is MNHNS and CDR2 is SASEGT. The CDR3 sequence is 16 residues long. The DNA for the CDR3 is TGTGCCAGCATCTACGGACTAGCGGGACAACAAGAGACCCAGTACTTC. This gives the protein CASIYGLAGQQETQYF.

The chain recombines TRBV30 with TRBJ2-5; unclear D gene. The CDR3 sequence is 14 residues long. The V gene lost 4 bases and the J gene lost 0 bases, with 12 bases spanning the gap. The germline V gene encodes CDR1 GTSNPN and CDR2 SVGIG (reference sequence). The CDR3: CAWKLDVYQETQYF. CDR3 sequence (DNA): TGTGCCTGGAAATTGGACGTGTACCAAGAGACCCAGTACTTC.

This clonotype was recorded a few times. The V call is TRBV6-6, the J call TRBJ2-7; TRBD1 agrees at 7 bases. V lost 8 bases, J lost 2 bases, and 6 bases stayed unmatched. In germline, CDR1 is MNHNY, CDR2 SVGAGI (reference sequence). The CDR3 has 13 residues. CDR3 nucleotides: TGTGCCAGCGTCCGGGACAGTACCTACGAGCAGTACTTC. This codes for CASVRDSTYEQYF.

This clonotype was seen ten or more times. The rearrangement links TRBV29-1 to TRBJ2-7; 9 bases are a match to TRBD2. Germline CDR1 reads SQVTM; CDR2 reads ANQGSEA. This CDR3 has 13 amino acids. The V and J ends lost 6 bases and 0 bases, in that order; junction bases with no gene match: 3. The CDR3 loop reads CSVFSGSSYEQYF. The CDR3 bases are TGCAGCGTCTTTAGCGGGAGCTCCTACGAGCAGTACTTC.

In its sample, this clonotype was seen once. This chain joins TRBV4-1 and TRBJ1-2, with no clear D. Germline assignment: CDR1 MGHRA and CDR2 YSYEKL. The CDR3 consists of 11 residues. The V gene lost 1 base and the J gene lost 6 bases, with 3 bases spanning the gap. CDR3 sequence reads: CASSQGNGYTF. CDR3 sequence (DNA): TGCGCCAGCAGCCAAGGGAATGGCTACACCTTC.

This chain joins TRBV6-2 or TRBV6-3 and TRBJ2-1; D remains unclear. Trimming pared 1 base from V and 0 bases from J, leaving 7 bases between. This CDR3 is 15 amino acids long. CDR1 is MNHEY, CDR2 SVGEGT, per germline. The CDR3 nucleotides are TGTGCCAGCAGTTACTACGGAAGCTCCTACAATGAGCAGTTCTTC. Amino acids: CASSYYGSSYNEQFF.